The clone carrying this T cell receptor beta chain was picked up many times. What it binds is not known. Time point in this sample: newly diagnosed GD, antithyroid drugs for less than 3 months. PBMCs were the source of the RNA used for TCR sequencing. iRepertoire HTBI primers and Arm-PCR of CDR3 regions built TCR beta libraries. In the study's own analysis: Spanning all samples, the identified segments comprised 62 TRBV and some 15 TRBJ. TCRdb redid the calling of the multiplex PCR reads with MiXCR, one entry per CDR3 protein. These V and J calls derive from TCRdb rather than the authors' analysis. The sample carries more than 350,000 distinct CDR3 sequences, about 16% recorded once. These data are taken from a study of regulatory T cells in long-lasting Graves disease. V lost 2 bases and J 4 bases, leaving 6 bases between the germline ends. The CDR3 runs 11 residues. Germline CDR1 is GTSNPN and CDR2 is SVGIG (reference sequence).

Whole-study results and caveats: Repertoires from persistent disease leaned toward TRBV28, TRBJ1-2 and TRBJ2-5. Researchers reported studying only peripheral blood, not thyroid tissue.

The same data also went into a second study, on T cells in Graves' hyperthyroidism and ophthalmopathy.

The sample in question was peripheral blood mononuclear cells (PBMCs), obtained at new diagnosis, from a patient treated with antithyroid drugs. The V and J genes are TRBV30 and TRBJ2-7, with D tentatively TRBD2 (5 bases). The receptor was isolated from a woman in her twenties or thirties with Graves disease. CDR3 residues: CAWSSGYEQYF. The CDR3 nucleotides read TGTGCCTGGAGTTCGGGGTACGAGCAGTACTTC.